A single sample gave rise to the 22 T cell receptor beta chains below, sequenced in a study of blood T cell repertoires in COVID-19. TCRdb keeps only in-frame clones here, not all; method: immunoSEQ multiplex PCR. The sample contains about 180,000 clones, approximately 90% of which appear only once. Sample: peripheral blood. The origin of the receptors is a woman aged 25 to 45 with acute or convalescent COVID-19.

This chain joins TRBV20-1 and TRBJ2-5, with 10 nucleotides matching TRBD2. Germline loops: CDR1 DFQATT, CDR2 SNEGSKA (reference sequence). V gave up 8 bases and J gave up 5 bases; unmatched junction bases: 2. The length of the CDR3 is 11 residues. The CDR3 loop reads CSSGLAETQYF. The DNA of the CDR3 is TGCAGTTCGGGACTAGCGGAGACCCAGTACTTC.

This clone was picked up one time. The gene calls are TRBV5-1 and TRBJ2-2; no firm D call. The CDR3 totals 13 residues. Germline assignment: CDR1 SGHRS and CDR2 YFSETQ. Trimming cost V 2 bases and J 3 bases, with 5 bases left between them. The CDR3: CASSFSYTGELFF. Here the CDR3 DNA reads TGCGCCAGCAGCTTCTCTTACACCGGGGAGCTGTTTTTT.

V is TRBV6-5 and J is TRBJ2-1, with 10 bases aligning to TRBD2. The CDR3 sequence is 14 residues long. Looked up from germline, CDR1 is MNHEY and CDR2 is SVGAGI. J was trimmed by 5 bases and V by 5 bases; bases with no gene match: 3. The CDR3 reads CASSPGLADNEQFF. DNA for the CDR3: TGTGCCAGCAGTCCCGGACTAGCGGACAATGAGCAGTTCTTC.

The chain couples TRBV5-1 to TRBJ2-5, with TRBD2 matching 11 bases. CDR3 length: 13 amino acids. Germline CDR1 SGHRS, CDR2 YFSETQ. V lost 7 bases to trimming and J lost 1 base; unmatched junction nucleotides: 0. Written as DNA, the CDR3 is TGCGCCAGCGGGACTAGCGGCCAAGAGACCCAGTACTTC. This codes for CASGTSGQETQYF.

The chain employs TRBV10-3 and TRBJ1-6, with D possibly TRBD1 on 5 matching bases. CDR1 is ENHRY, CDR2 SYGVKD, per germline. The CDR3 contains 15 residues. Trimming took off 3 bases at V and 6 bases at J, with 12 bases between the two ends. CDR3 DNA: TGTGCCATCAGTGATGTTGGGGGGACTAATTCACCCCTCCACTTT. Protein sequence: CAISDVGGTNSPLHF.

CDR3 region: CASSPEANYGYTF. In nucleotides, the CDR3 is TGTGCCAGCTCACCGGAGGCTAACTATGGCTACACCTTC. The chain couples TRBV18 to TRBJ1-2, with D uncertain. V shed 3 bases and J shed 0 bases, with 5 bases lying between them. This CDR3 is 13 amino acids long. Germline V gives CDR1 KGHSH, CDR2 LQKENI.

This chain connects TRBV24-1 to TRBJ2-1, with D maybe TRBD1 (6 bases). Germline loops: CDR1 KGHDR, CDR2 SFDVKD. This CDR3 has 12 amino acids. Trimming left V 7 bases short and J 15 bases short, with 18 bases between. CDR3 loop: CATSGEGGRGFF. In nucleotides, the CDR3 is TGTGCCACCAGCGGCGAAGGGGGTCGGGGGTTCTTC.

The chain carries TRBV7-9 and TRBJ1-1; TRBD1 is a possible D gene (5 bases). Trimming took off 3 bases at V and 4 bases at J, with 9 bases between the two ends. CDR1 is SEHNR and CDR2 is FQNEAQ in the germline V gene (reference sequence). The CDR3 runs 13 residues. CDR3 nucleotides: TGTGCCAGCAGCTTTTCAGGGTCCACTGAAGCTTTCTTT. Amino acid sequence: CASSFSGSTEAFF. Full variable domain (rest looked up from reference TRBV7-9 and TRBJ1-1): DTGVSQNPRHKITKRGQNVTFRCDPISEHNRLYWYRQTLGQGPEFLTYFQNEAQLEKSRLLSDRFSAERPKGSFSTLEIQRTEQGDSAMYLCASSFSGSTEAFFGQGTRLTVV.

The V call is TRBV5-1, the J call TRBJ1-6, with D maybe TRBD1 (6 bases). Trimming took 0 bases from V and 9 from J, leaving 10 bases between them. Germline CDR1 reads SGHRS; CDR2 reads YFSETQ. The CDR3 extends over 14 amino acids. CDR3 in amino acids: CASSLDRVSSPLHF. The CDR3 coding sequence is TGCGCCAGCAGCTTGGACAGGGTTTCTTCACCCCTCCACTTT.

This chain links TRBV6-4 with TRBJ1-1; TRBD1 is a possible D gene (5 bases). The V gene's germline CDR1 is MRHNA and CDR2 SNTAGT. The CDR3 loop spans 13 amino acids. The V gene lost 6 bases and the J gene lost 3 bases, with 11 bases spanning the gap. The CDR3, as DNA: TGTGCCAGCAGCGCCGGAGGGGACACTGAAGCTTTCTTT. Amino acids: CASSAGGDTEAFF.

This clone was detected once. CDR3 nucleotides: TGTGCCAGCAGCTTAGAACTGGACAGAAATGAGCAGTTCTTC. It yields the protein CASSLELDRNEQFF. This chain links TRBV11-2 with TRBJ2-1, with TRBD1 as a possible D gene (6 bases). The CDR3 totals 14 residues. Trimming stripped 0 bases from V and 7 bases from J, with 10 bases between. Germline loops: CDR1 SGHAT, CDR2 FQNNGV.

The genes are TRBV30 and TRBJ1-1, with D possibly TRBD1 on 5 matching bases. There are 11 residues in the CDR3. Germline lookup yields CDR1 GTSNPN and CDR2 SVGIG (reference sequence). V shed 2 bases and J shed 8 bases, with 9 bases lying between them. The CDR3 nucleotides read TGTGCCTGGAGTCAGTCAGGGGAAGCTTTCTTT. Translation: CAWSQSGEAFF. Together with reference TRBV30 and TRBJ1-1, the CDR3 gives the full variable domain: SQTIHQWPATLVQPVGSPLSLECTVEGTSNPNLYWYRQAAGRGLQLLFYSVGIGQISSEVPQNLSASRPQDRQFILSSKKLLLSDSGFYLCAWSQSGEAFFGQGTRLTVV.

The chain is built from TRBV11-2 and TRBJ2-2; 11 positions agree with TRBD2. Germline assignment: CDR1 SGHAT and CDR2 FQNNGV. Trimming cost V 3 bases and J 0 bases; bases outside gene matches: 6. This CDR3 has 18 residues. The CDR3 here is CASSFLAGGSSNTGELFF. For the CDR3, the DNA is TGTGCCAGCAGCTTTTTAGCGGGAGGGTCCTCGAACACCGGGGAGCTGTTTTTT.

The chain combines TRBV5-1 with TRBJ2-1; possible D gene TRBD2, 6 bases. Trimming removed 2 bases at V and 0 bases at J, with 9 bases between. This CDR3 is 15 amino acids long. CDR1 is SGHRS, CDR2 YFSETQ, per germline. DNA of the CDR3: TGCGCCAGCAGCTTTGGGGGAGGCTCCTACAATGAGCAGTTCTTC. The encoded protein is CASSFGGGSYNEQFF.

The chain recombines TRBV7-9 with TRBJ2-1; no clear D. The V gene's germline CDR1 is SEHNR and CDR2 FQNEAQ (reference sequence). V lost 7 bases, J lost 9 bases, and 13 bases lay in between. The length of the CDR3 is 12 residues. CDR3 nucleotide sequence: TGTGCCAGCACCTCCGATGGGCGTGAGCAGTTCTTC. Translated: CASTSDGREQFF. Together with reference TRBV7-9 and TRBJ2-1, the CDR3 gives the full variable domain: DTGVSQNPRHKITKRGQNVTFRCDPISEHNRLYWYRQTLGQGPEFLTYFQNEAQLEKSRLLSDRFSAERPKGSFSTLEIQRTEQGDSAMYLCASTSDGREQFFGPGTRLTVL.

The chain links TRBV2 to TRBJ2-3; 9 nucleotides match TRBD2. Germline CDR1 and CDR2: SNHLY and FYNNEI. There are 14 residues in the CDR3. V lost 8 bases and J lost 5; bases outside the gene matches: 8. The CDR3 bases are TGTGCCAGCGGAGTAGCGGGAGCGGTAGATACGCAGTATTTT. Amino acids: CASGVAGAVDTQYF.

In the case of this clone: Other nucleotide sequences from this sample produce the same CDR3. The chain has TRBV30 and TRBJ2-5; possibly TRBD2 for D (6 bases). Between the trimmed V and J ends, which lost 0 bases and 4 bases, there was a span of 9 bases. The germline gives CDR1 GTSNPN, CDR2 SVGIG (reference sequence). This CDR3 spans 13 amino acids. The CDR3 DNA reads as TGTGCCTGGAGTGTTACCGGGGGAGAGACCCAGTACTTC. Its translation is CAWSVTGGETQYF.

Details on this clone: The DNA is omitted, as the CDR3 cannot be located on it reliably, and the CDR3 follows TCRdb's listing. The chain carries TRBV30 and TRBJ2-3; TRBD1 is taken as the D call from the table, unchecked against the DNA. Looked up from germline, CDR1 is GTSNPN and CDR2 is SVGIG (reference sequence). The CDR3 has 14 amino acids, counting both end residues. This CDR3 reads CAWGSGTGGELEYF.

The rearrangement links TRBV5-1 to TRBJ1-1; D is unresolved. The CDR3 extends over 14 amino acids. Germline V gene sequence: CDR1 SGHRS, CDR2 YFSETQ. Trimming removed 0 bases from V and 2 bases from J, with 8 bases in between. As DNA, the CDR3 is TGCGCCAGCAGCTTGGCGCAGGCCAACACTGAAGCTTTCTTT. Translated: CASSLAQANTEAFF.

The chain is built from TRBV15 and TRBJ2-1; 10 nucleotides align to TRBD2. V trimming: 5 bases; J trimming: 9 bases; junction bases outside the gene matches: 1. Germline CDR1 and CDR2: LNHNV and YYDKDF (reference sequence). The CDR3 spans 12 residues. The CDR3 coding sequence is TGTGCCACCAGCCAGCGGGAGGGTGAGCAGTTCTTC. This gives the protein CATSQREGEQFF.

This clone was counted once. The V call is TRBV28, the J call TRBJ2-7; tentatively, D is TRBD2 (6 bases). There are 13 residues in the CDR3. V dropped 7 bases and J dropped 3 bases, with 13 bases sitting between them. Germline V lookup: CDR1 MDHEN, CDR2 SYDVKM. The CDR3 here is CASTAGIDYEQYF. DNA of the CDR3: TGTGCCAGCACGGCGGGAATAGACTACGAGCAGTACTTC.

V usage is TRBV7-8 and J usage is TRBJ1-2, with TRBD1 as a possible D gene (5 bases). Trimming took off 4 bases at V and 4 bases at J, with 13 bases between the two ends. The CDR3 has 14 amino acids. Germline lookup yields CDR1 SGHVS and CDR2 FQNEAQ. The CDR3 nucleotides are TGTGCCAGCAGCTCACCTGGGGCCTTCTATGGCTACACCTTC. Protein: CASSSPGAFYGYTF. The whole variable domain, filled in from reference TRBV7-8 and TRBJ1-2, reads GAGVSQSPRYKVAKRGQDVALRCDPISGHVSLFWYQQALGQGPEFLTYFQNEAQLDKSGLPSDRFFAERPEGSVSTLKIQRTQQEDSAVYLCASSSPGAFYGYTFGSGTRLTVV.